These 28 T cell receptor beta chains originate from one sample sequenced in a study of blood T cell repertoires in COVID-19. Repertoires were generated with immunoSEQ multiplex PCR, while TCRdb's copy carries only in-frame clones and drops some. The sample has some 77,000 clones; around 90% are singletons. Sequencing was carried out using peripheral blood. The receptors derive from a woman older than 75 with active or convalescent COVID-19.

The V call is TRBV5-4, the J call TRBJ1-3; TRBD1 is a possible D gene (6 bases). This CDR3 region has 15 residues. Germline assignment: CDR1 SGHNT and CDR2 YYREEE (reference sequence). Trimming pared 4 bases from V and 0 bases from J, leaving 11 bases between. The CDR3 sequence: CASSDKGGSGNTIYF. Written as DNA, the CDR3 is TGTGCCAGCAGCGATAAAGGGGGCTCTGGAAACACCATATATTTT.

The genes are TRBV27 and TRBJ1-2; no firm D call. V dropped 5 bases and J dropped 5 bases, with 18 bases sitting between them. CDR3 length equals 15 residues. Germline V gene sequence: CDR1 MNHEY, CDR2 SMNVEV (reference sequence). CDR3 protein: CASSPGEGLEYGYTF. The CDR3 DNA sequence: TGTGCCAGCAGTCCCGGGGAGGGCCTCGAGTATGGCTACACCTTC.

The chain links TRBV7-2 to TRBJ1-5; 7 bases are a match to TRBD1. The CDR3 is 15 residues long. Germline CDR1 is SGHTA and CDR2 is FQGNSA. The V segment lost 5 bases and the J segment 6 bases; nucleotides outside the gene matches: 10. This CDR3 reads CASSPDRDRSQPQHF. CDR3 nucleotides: TGTGCCAGCAGCCCCGACAGGGACCGGAGTCAGCCCCAGCATTTT.

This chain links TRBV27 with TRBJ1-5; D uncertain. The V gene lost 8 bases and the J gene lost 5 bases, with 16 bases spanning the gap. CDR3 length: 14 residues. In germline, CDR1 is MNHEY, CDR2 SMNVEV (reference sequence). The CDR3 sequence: CASAGGSKDQPQHF. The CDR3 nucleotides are TGTGCCAGCGCGGGCGGGAGTAAGGATCAGCCCCAGCATTTT.

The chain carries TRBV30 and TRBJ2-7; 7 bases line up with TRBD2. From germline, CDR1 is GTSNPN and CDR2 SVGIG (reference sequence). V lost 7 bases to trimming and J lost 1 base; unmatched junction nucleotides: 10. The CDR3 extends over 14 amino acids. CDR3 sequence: CAFSGTSFSYEQYF. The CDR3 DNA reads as TGTGCCTTCAGCGGGACGAGTTTTTCCTACGAGCAGTACTTC.

The CDR3 loop is CASSGDRGETQYF. CDR3 bases: TGTGCCAGCAGCGGGGACAGAGGAGAGACCCAGTACTTC. The rearrangement joins TRBV7-8 to TRBJ2-5; the match to TRBD1 covers 7 bases. CDR3 length equals 13 residues. The V gene's germline CDR1 is SGHVS and CDR2 FQNEAQ. The trim removed 5 bases at V and 4 bases at J, leaving 4 bases unmatched. The whole variable domain, remainder taken from reference TRBV7-8 and TRBJ2-5, is GAGVSQSPRYKVAKRGQDVALRCDPISGHVSLFWYQQALGQGPEFLTYFQNEAQLDKSGLPSDRFFAERPEGSVSTLKIQRTQQEDSAVYLCASSGDRGETQYFGPGTRLLVL.

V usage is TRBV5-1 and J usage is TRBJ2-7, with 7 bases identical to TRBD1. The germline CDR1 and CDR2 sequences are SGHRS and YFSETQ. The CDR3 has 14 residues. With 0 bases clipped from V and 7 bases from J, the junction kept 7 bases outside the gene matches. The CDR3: CASSLEGAPREQYF. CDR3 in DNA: TGCGCCAGCAGCTTGGAGGGGGCGCCCCGAGAGCAGTACTTC.

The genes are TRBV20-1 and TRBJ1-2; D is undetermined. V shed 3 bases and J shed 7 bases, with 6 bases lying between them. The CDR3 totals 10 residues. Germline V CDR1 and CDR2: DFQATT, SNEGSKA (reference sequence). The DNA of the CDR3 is TGCAGTGCTAGGGAGACTGGCTACACCTTC. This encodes CSARETGYTF.

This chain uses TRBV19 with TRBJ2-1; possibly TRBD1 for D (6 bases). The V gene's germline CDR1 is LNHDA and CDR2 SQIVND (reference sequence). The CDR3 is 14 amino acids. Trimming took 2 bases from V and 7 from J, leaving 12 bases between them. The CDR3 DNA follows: TGTGCCAGTAGTATAAGATACAGGGAGAATGAGCAGTTCTTC. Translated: CASSIRYRENEQFF.

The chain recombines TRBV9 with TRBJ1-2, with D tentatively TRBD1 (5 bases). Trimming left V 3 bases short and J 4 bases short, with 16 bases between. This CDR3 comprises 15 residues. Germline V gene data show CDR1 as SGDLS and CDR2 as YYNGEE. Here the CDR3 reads CASSAPSTGAYGYTF. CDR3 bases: TGTGCCAGCAGCGCCCCCTCAACAGGTGCCTATGGCTACACCTTC.

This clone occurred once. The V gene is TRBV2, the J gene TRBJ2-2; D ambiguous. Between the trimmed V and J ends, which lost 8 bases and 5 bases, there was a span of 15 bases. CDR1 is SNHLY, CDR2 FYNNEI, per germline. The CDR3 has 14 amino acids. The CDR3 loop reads CASHAQAWTGELFF. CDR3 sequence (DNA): TGTGCCAGCCACGCCCAGGCGTGGACCGGGGAGCTGTTTTTT.

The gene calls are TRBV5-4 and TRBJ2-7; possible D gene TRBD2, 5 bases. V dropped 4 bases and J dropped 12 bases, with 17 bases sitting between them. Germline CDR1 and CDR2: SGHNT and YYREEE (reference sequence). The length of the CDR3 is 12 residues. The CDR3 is CASSPDSRVLYF. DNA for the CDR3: TGTGCCAGCAGCCCGGACTCACGGGTATTGTACTTC.

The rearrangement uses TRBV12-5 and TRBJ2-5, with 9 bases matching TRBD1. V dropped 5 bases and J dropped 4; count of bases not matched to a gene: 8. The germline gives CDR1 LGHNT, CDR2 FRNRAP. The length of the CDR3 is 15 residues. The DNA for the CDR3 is TGTGCTAGTGGTACCGGGACAGGGATGTCAGAGACCCAGTACTTC. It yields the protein CASGTGTGMSETQYF.

As DNA, the CDR3 is TGCGCCAGCAGCCAAGATATTACAGGGTTCACTGAAGCTTTCTTT. Protein: CASSQDITGFTEAFF. V gene TRBV4-3 combines with J gene TRBJ1-1; a possible D gene is TRBD1 (6 bases). This CDR3 comprises 15 residues. Trimming took off 0 bases at V and 4 bases at J, with 12 bases between the two ends. Germline V gives CDR1 LGHNA, CDR2 YSLEER.

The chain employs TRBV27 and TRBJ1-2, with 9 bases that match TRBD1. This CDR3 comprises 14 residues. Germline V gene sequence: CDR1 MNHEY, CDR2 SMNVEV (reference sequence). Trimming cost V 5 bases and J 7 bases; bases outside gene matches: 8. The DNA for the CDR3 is TGTGCCAGCAGTGTAACGGGACAGGGTTTTGGCTACACCTTC. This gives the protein CASSVTGQGFGYTF.

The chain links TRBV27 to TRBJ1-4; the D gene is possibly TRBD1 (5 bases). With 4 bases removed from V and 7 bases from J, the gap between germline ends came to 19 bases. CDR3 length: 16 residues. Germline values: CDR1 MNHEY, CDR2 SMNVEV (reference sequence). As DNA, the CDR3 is TGTGCCAGCAGTTCGGATAGGGTTTTGGGGGGTGAAAAACTGTTTTTT. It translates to CASSSDRVLGGEKLFF.

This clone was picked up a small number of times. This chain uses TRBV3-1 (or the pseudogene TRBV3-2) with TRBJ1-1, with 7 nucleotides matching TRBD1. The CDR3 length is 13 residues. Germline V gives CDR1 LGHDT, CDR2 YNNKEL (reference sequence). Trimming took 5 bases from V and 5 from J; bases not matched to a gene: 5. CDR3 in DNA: TGTGCCAGCAGCGAGGGGGCTCTTACTGAAGCTTTCTTT. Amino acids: CASSEGALTEAFF.

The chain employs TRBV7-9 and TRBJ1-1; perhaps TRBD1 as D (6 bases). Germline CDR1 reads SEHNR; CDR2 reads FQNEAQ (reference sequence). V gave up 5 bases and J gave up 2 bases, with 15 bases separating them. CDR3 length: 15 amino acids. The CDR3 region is CASSHEGQKNTEAFF. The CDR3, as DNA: TGTGCCAGCAGCCATGAAGGACAGAAAAACACTGAAGCTTTCTTT.

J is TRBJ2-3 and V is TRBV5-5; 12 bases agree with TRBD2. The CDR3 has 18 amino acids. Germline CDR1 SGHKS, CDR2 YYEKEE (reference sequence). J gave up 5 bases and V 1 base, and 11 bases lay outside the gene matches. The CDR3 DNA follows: TGTGCCAGCAGCTTGTCTAAACTAGCGGGAGGATTGATAGATACGCAGTATTTT. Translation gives CASSLSKLAGGLIDTQYF. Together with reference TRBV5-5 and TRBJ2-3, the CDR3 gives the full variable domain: DAGVTQSPTHLIKTRGQQVTLRCSPISGHKSVSWYQQVLGQGPQFIFQYYEKEERGRGNFPDRFSARQFPNYSSELNVNALLLGDSALYLCASSLSKLAGGLIDTQYFGPGTRLTVL.

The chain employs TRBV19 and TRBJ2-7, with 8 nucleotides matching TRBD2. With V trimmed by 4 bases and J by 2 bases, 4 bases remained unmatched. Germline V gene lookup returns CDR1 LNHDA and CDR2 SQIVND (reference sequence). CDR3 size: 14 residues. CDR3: CASSRTSLTYEQYF. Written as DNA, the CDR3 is TGTGCCAGTAGTAGGACTAGCCTAACCTACGAGCAGTACTTC.

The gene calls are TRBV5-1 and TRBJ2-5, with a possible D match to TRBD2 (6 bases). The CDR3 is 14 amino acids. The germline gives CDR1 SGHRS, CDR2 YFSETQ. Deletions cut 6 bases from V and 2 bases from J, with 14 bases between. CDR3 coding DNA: TGCGCCAGCACCACAGTGGGGGGTCAAGAGACCCAGTACTTC. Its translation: CASTTVGGQETQYF.

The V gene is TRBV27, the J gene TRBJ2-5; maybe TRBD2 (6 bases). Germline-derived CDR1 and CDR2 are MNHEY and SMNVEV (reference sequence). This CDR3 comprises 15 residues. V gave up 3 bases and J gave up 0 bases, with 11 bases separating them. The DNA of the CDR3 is TGTGCCAGCAGTTTGGAGGGATCGTACCAAGAGACCCAGTACTTC. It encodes CASSLEGSYQETQYF.

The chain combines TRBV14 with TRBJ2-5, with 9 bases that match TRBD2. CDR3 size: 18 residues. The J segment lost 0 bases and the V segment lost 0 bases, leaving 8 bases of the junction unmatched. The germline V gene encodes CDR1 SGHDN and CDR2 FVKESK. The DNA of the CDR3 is TGTGCCAGCAGCCAAGATAGCGGGAGTTCGTCGTACCAAGAGACCCAGTACTTC. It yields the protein CASSQDSGSSSYQETQYF.

The CDR3 loop reads CASSQGPHMGDEQYF. In nucleotides, the CDR3 is TGTGCCAGCAGCCAAGGCCCGCATATGGGAGACGAGCAGTACTTC. V gene TRBV3-1 (or the pseudogene TRBV3-2) combines with J gene TRBJ2-7; tentative D call: TRBD2 (5 bases). CDR3 length: 15 residues. V was trimmed by 1 base and J by 5 bases, leaving 15 bases between them. Germline loops: CDR1 LGHDT, CDR2 YNNKEL (reference sequence).

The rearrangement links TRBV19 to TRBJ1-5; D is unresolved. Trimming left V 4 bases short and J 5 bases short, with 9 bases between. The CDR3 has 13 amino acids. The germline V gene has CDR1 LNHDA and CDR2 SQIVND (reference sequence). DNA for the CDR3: TGTGCCAGTAGTACCCGAAGAGATCAGCCCCAGCATTTT. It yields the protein CASSTRRDQPQHF.

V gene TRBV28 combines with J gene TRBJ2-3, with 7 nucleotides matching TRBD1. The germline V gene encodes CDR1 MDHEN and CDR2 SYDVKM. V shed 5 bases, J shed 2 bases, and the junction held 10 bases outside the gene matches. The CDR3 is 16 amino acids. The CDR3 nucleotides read TGTGCCAGCAGTCTCATACAGGGGTCTTCCACAGATACGCAGTATTTT. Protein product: CASSLIQGSSTDTQYF.

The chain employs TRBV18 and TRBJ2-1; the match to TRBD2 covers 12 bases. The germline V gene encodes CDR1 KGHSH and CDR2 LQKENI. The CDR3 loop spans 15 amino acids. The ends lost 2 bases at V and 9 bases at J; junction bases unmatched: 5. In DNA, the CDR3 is TGTGCCAGCTCACCATCGCTAGCGGGAGGGCCTGAGCAGTTCTTC. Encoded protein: CASSPSLAGGPEQFF.

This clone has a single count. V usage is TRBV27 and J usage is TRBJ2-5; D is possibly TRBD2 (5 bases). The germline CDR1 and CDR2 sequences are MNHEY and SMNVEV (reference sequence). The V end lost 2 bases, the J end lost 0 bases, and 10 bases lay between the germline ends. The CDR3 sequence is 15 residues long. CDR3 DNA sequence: TGTGCCAGCAGTTTAGGGAGTAGGTACCAAGAGACCCAGTACTTC. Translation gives CASSLGSRYQETQYF.